A single sample gave rise to the 24 T cell receptor beta chains below, sequenced in a study of T cells in Graves' hyperthyroidism and ophthalmopathy. Using RNA transcripts as the source, TCR beta CDR3 regions were amplified. HTBI primers were the set used in a first-round RT-PCR of the TCR CDR3. MiXCR was run by TCRdb on the multiplex PCR reads, yielding one entry per CDR3 protein. The repertoire includes about 500,000 distinct CDR3 sequences, over 45% of them detected once, and 35% to 50% sits in the top ten. Sequenced: peripheral blood or thyroid tissue (not recorded which). The origin of the receptors is an adult woman with Graves' disease, either hyperthyroidism or ophthalmopathy (not recorded which).

In regard to this clonotype: One end of the junction varies from germline; a read error may be responsible. The rearrangement joins TRBV7-2 to TRBJ2-2; 9 nucleotides match TRBD2. The germline gives CDR1 SGHTA, CDR2 FQGNSA. CDR3 length: 15 amino acids. The CDR3 DNA follows: TGCGCCAGCAGCACGGTAGCGGGAGTCACCGGGGAGCTGTTTTTT. Amino acids: CASSTVAGVTGELFF.

In its sample, this clonotype was seen many times. The chain has TRBV29-1 and TRBJ2-5, with a tentative D call TRBD2 (5 bases). Deletions cut 6 bases from V and 5 bases from J, with 13 bases between. The germline gives CDR1 SQVTM, CDR2 ANQGSEA. The CDR3 extends over 12 amino acids. CDR3 loop: CSVDSLGETQYF. DNA for the CDR3: TGCAGCGTGGACTCCCTAGGGGAGACCCAGTACTTC.

This clonotype showed up many times. The J gene is TRBJ1-1, the V gene TRBV12-3 or TRBV12-4; D not certain. V lost 5 bases to trimming and J lost 3 bases, with 22 bases between them. This CDR3 comprises 17 residues. CDR3: CASSPRRRPWGDTEAFF. The CDR3, as DNA: TGTGCCAGCAGTCCCAGGCGGCGCCCCTGGGGAGACACTGAAGCTTTCTTT.

The rearrangement joins TRBV7-2 to TRBJ1-5, with D possibly matching TRBD1 (6 bases). Germline-derived CDR1 and CDR2 are SGHTA and FQGNSA. The ends were cut back, 1 base at V and 4 bases at J, with 14 bases in the middle. This CDR3 spans 16 amino acids. The CDR3 DNA follows: TGTGCCAGCAGCTTAGAGGCGGGGGGCCCGAATCAGCCCCAGCATTTT. Translating gives CASSLEAGGPNQPQHF.

V and J are TRBV5-1 and TRBJ2-7, with D possibly being TRBD1 (6 bases). Trimming took 4 bases from V and 3 from J, leaving 14 bases between them. Germline CDR1 SGHRS, CDR2 YFSETQ. The CDR3 covers 14 residues. The CDR3: CASSETGPLYEQYF. In DNA form, the CDR3 reads TGCGCCAGCAGCGAGACAGGACCACTCTACGAGCAGTACTTC.

The V gene is TRBV29-1, the J gene TRBJ2-5; tentative D call: TRBD2 (5 bases). Germline V gene data show CDR1 as SQVTM and CDR2 as ANQGSEA. V was pared by 4 bases and J by 0 bases, with 6 bases between. The length of the CDR3 is 12 residues. The CDR3 DNA reads TGCAGCGTTGCCGGGAACCAAGAGACCCAGTACTTC. Translating gives CSVAGNQETQYF.

The CDR3: CASRTGTSGTYEQYF. The CDR3 region has the DNA TGTGCCAGCAGAACTGGGACTAGCGGAACCTACGAGCAGTACTTC. The rearrangement uses TRBV6-2 or TRBV6-3 and TRBJ2-7, with 11 bases matching TRBD2. The V segment lost 6 bases and the J segment 2 bases; nucleotides outside the gene matches: 6. This CDR3 is 15 amino acids long. Per germline, CDR1 MNHEY and CDR2 SVGEGT.

The table lists this clonotype with a few counts. V is TRBV20-1 and J is TRBJ2-5; 14 positions match TRBD2. This CDR3 has 14 residues. Germline V gene lookup returns CDR1 DFQATT and CDR2 SNEGSKA (reference sequence). Trimming cost V 5 bases and J 5 bases; bases outside gene matches: 4. The CDR3 here is CSAGLAGGHETQYF. CDR3 DNA: TGCAGTGCTGGACTAGCGGGAGGCCACGAGACCCAGTACTTC.

The rearrangement links TRBV20-1 to TRBJ1-6, with TRBD1 matching 9 bases. This CDR3 contains 13 residues. V shed 4 bases and J 8 bases; nucleotides not matched to a gene: 3. From germline, CDR1 is DFQATT and CDR2 SNEGSKA (reference sequence). The DNA of the CDR3 is TGCAGTGCTATACGGACAGGGGATTCACCCCTCCACTTT. It yields the protein CSAIRTGDSPLHF.

The chain links TRBV20-1 to TRBJ2-7; D is perhaps TRBD1 (5 bases). CDR3 length: 14 residues. The V end was cut by 5 bases, the J end by 3 bases, with 17 bases between. Germline CDR1 is DFQATT and CDR2 is SNEGSKA (reference sequence). The CDR3 DNA follows: TGCAGTGCTGGGGTAAATGGCAGGGTCTACGAGCAGTACTTC. Its translation: CSAGVNGRVYEQYF.

This chain links TRBV2 with TRBJ1-2; weak D call: TRBD1 (5 bases). The germline V gene has CDR1 SNHLY and CDR2 FYNNEI. Trimming cost V 6 bases and J 4 bases, with 30 bases left between them. CDR3 length: 19 amino acids. The CDR3 region has the DNA TGTGCCAGCAGAGCCAACAGGAGGAAGACTAGTTTGGGGAGCTATGGCTACACCTTC. This codes for CASRANRRKTSLGSYGYTF.

The chain employs TRBV7-2 and TRBJ1-2; D is unclear. Deletions cut 5 bases from V and 2 bases from J, with 9 bases between. There are 13 residues in the CDR3. CDR1 is SGHTA, CDR2 FQGNSA, per germline. CDR3 nucleotide sequence: TGTGCCAGCAGCATGGGTGGGAACTATGGCTACACCTTC. As protein: CASSMGGNYGYTF.

The V gene is TRBV18, the J gene TRBJ1-5; D is possibly TRBD1 (5 bases). Germline V gives CDR1 KGHSH, CDR2 LQKENI. This CDR3 is built from 14 residues. Trimming stripped 2 bases from V and 5 bases from J, with 10 bases between. CDR3 region: CASSPGARDQPQHF. CDR3 bases: TGTGCCAGCTCACCAGGGGCGCGCGATCAGCCCCAGCATTTT.

V gene TRBV6-5 combines with J gene TRBJ1-3; tentative D call: TRBD1 (5 bases). CDR1 is MNHEY, CDR2 SVGAGI, per germline. Trimming stripped 0 bases from V and 0 bases from J, with 9 bases between. The CDR3 consists of 16 residues. The CDR3 bases are TGTGCCAGCAGTTACTCGAGACAGAGCTCTGGAAACACCATATATTTT. Its protein is CASSYSRQSSGNTIYF.

The chain employs TRBV10-2 and TRBJ2-2; D uncertain. V dropped 6 bases and J dropped 3 bases, with 5 bases sitting between them. CDR1 and CDR2 from the germline V gene are WSHSY and SAAADI. The CDR3 totals 12 residues. This CDR3 reads CASRSDTGELFF. In DNA form, the CDR3 reads TGCGCCAGCAGGTCGGACACCGGGGAGCTGTTTTTT.

The CDR3 loop is CASNPTGGEQYF. The CDR3 DNA follows: TGTGCCAGCAACCCCACAGGGGGGGAGCAGTACTTC. The chain couples TRBV2 to TRBJ2-7, with TRBD1 matching 8 bases. CDR1 is SNHLY and CDR2 is FYNNEI in the germline V gene. CDR3 size: 12 residues. Germline trimming cut 7 bases from V and 7 bases from J; bases unmatched to any gene: 6.

This clonotype was detected ten times or more. V and J are TRBV20-1 and TRBJ2-5; 8 positions agree with TRBD1. Trimming took 5 bases from V and 4 from J; bases not matched to a gene: 6. This CDR3 comprises 13 residues. Germline CDR1 reads DFQATT; CDR2 reads SNEGSKA (reference sequence). The CDR3: CSARGQGIETQYF. As DNA, the CDR3 is TGCAGTGCTCGCGGACAGGGAATAGAGACCCAGTACTTC.

The genes are TRBV4-1 and TRBJ2-6, with a tentative D call TRBD2 (5 bases). There are 18 residues in the CDR3. Germline CDR1 is MGHRA and CDR2 is YSYEKL. The V end was cut by 3 bases, the J end by 0 bases, with 15 bases between. As DNA, the CDR3 is TGCGCCAGCAGCCAGATTAAGAAGGCGGGCTCTGGGGCCAACGTCCTGACTTTC. Translation: CASSQIKKAGSGANVLTF.

For this clonotype: A much larger clone differs by one base, so this may be a read error. This rearrangement joins TRBV10-3 to TRBJ2-5; D gene uncertain. CDR1 ENHRY and CDR2 SYGVKD come from the germline V gene. The length of the CDR3 is 11 residues. V was trimmed by 5 bases and J by 5 bases, leaving 6 bases between them. Here the CDR3 reads CAISYVETQYF. CDR3 sequence (DNA): TGTGCCATCAGTTACGTGGAGACCCAGTACTTC.

At least ten counts were recorded for this clonotype. The J gene is TRBJ2-2, the V gene TRBV24-1; D may be TRBD2 (5 bases). V lost 7 bases and J lost 4, with 9 bases in between. Germline CDR1 and CDR2: KGHDR and SFDVKD. This CDR3 is 13 amino acids long. The CDR3 is CATSGVSTGELFF. CDR3 DNA: TGTGCCACCAGCGGGGTTAGCACCGGGGAGCTGTTTTTT.

With respect to this clonotype: An end of the junction differs from the germline gene, which may be a read error. J is TRBJ2-6 and V is TRBV7-6; D may match TRBD1 or TRBD2 (7 bases each). The V gene's germline CDR1 is SGHVS and CDR2 FNYEAQ. There are 14 residues in the CDR3. CDR3 sequence reads: CASSLNRGGGTEAF. The CDR3 nucleotides read TGTGCCAGCAGCTTAAACAGGGGCGGGGGCACTGAAGCTTTC.

V usage is TRBV6-1 and J usage is TRBJ1-5, with a tentative D call TRBD1 (5 bases). The V end was cut by 0 bases, the J end by 10 bases, with 10 bases between. Per the germline V gene, CDR1 is MNHNS and CDR2 is SASEGT. The CDR3 length is 13 residues. The CDR3 DNA reads TGTGCCAGCAGTGAAGCGGGGCAGTCTCCCCAGCATTTT. Protein product: CASSEAGQSPQHF.

The chain joins TRBV7-6 to TRBJ2-2; TRBD1 is a possible D gene (6 bases). Germline-derived CDR1 and CDR2 are SGHVS and FNYEAQ. V lost 5 bases, J lost 7 bases, and 17 bases lay in between. The CDR3 contains 15 residues. The CDR3 sequence is CASSDPTGPSGELFF. DNA of the CDR3: TGTGCCAGCAGCGATCCGACAGGACCGAGCGGGGAGCTGTTTTTT. The variable domain in full, completed from reference TRBV7-6 and TRBJ2-2, reads GAGVSQSPRYKVTKRGQDVALRCDPISGHVSLYWYRQALGQGPEFLTYFNYEAQQDKSGLPNDRFSAERPEGSISTLTIQRTEQRDSAMYRCASSDPTGPSGELFFGEGSRLTVL.

CDR3 DNA sequence: TGTGCCAGCAGCTTGAATCCGGGAACCTACGAGCAGTACTTC. It codes for CASSLNPGTYEQYF. The J gene is TRBJ2-7, the V gene TRBV7-9; D is perhaps TRBD2 (5 bases). V was shortened by 3 bases and J by 2 bases, with 11 bases between the two germline ends. Germline V gene data show CDR1 as SEHNR and CDR2 as FQNEAQ (reference sequence). The CDR3 is 14 residues long.